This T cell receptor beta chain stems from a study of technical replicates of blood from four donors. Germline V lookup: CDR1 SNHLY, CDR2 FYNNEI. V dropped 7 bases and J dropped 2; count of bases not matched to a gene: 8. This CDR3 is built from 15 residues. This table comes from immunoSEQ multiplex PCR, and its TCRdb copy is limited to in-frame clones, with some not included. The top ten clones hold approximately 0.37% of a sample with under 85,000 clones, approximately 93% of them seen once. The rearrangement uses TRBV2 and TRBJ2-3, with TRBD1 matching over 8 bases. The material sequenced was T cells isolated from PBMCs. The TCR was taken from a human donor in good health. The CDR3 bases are TGTGCCAGCACCCCGGACAGGGCCCTCACAGATACGCAGTATTTT. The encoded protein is CASTPDRALTDTQYF.